The T cell receptor beta chain described here comes from a study of T cells after yellow fever vaccination. Study conclusions and caveats: Faster peaking, at day 5 versus 15, marked a secondary response that was weaker. The CD4 and CD8 compartments had a small share of their clonotypes in common. Reappearing after the booster were most of the clones from primary vaccination (approximately 96% CD4, approximately 88% CD8).

The CDR3 runs to 13 residues. V lost 5 bases and J 1 base, leaving 11 bases between the germline ends. Germline CDR1 and CDR2: SQVTM and ANQGSEA. In making TCR cDNA, 5'RACE template switching added a universal primer site and UMIs to it. TCRdb called the 5' RACE reads again in MiXCR, with one record for every CDR3 protein. The table shows 240,000 or so distinct CDR3 sequences, with about 7% occurring only once. This clonotype was detected many times. Its matching antigen is unknown. The input for sequencing was CD4+ T cells sorted from PBMCs, taken 15 days after the yellow fever booster vaccination. The receptor's source is a man aged 25 to 40 who received the YFV17D yellow fever vaccine. The gene calls are TRBV29-1 and TRBJ2-5, with D tentatively TRBD2 (6 bases). The CDR3, as DNA: TGCAGCGTTCTACTAGCAGGCCAAGAGACCCAGTACTTC. This codes for CSVLLAGQETQYF.